The 23 T cell receptor beta chains listed next were all sequenced from one sample in a study of blood T cell repertoires in COVID-19. Sequencing used immunoSEQ multiplex PCR; TCRdb keeps in-frame clones, though not all of them. The sample yields some 160,000 clones, around 84% seen once. Input material: peripheral blood. The receptor source for this set is a woman of 80 years or more with COVID-19, enrolled during active disease.

The chain links TRBV28 to TRBJ2-1; D might be TRBD1 (5 bases). The CDR3 has 12 residues. V lost 5 bases to trimming and J lost 9 bases, with 11 bases between them. Germline V gene lookup returns CDR1 MDHEN and CDR2 SYDVKM. The CDR3 sequence: CASSTQGFEQFF. DNA of the CDR3: TGTGCCAGCAGTACGCAGGGTTTTGAGCAGTTCTTC.

The J gene is TRBJ2-7, the V gene TRBV9, with D possibly matching TRBD1 (5 bases). With 3 bases removed from V and 8 bases from J, the gap between germline ends came to 18 bases. CDR3 length equals 14 residues. Germline CDR1 and CDR2: SGDLS and YYNGEE. The CDR3 nucleotides are TGTGCCAGCAGCGACGGTTACCAAAGGACACAGCAGTACTTC. Translating it yields CASSDGYQRTQQYF.

This chain links TRBV4-3 with TRBJ2-4, with 9 bases that match TRBD1. The CDR3 contains 15 residues. Unmatched junction bases numbered 4, after V lost 0 bases and J lost 7 bases. CDR1 and CDR2 (germline): LGHNA, YSLEER. CDR3 DNA: TGCGCCAGCAGCCAAGAAAGGGACAGGGCCAACATTCAGTACTTC. Amino acids: CASSQERDRANIQYF.

The chain links TRBV7-2 to TRBJ2-2, with 9 bases identical to TRBD1. This CDR3 spans 14 amino acids. J was trimmed by 5 bases and V by 4 bases; bases with no gene match: 2. CDR1 SGHTA and CDR2 FQGNSA come from the germline V gene. The CDR3 region is CASSSTGGTGELFF. CDR3 DNA sequence: TGTGCCAGCAGCTCGACAGGGGGAACCGGGGAGCTGTTTTTT. Full variable domain (rest looked up from reference TRBV7-2 and TRBJ2-2): GAGVSQSPSNKVTEKGKDVELRCDPISGHTALYWYRQSLGQGLEFLIYFQGNSAPDKSGLPSDRFSAERTGGSVSTLTIQRTQQEDSAVYLCASSSTGGTGELFFGEGSRLTVL.

CDR3 amino acids: CASSYGLAGPDTQYF. The CDR3 nucleotides are TGTGCCAGCAGTTACGGACTAGCGGGACCAGATACGCAGTATTTT. The J gene is TRBJ2-3, the V gene TRBV6-2 or TRBV6-3, with 12 bases fitting TRBD2. From germline, CDR1 is MNHEY and CDR2 SVGEGT. Trimming removed 2 bases from V and 4 bases from J; junction bases left unmatched: 1. The CDR3 loop spans 15 amino acids.

The rearrangement joins TRBV7-9 to TRBJ2-7; the match to TRBD2 covers 11 bases. J gave up 2 bases and V 3 bases, and 3 bases lay outside the gene matches. Germline loops: CDR1 SEHNR, CDR2 FQNEAQ (reference sequence). The length of the CDR3 is 15 residues. The chain's CDR3 is CASSFTSGSPYEQYF. CDR3 sequence (DNA): TGTGCCAGCAGCTTCACTAGCGGGAGTCCCTACGAGCAGTACTTC.

The chain carries TRBV6-4 and TRBJ2-1; 12 bases map to TRBD1. The germline gives CDR1 MRHNA, CDR2 SNTAGT. V was pared by 3 bases and J by 8 bases, with 2 bases of the junction left unmatched. This CDR3 spans 14 amino acids. CDR3 sequence: CASSEGQGADEQFF. CDR3 sequence (DNA): TGTGCCAGCAGTGAGGGACAGGGGGCGGATGAGCAGTTCTTC.

This chain joins TRBV28 and TRBJ2-7; D possibly corresponds to TRBD1 (5 bases). Trimming took off 6 bases at V and 0 bases at J, with 12 bases between the two ends. This CDR3 spans 14 amino acids. Per germline, CDR1 MDHEN and CDR2 SYDVKM. As DNA, the CDR3 is TGTGCCAGCAGCCAGACAGACGGCTCCTACGAGCAGTACTTC. Its translation: CASSQTDGSYEQYF. Combining the CDR3 with reference TRBV28 and TRBJ2-7 gives the whole variable domain DVKVTQSSRYLVKRTGEKVFLECVQDMDHENMFWYRQDPGLGLRLIYFSYDVKMKEKGDIPEGYSVSREKKERFSLILESASTNQTSMYLCASSQTDGSYEQYFGPGTRLTVT.

The chain links TRBV5-1 to TRBJ2-2, with D unresolved. CDR3 length: 14 amino acids. Germline values: CDR1 SGHRS, CDR2 YFSETQ. V gave up 0 bases and J gave up 5 bases, with 8 bases separating them. The CDR3 coding sequence is TGCGCCAGCAGCTTGGCTGCCGGGACCGGGGAGCTGTTTTTT. Its translation is CASSLAAGTGELFF.

This chain joins TRBV3-1 (or the pseudogene TRBV3-2) and TRBJ2-5, with D possibly TRBD1 on 6 matching bases. The CDR3 contains 13 residues. The germline V gene has CDR1 LGHDT and CDR2 YNNKEL (reference sequence). V lost 9 bases and J 2 bases, leaving 13 bases between the germline ends. The CDR3 DNA sequence: TGTGCCAGGAACCGTGGACAGCAAGAGACCCAGTACTTC. Translated, it gives CARNRGQQETQYF.

The chain recombines TRBV28 with TRBJ2-7, with D perhaps matching TRBD2 (5 bases). Trimming left V 10 bases short and J 3 bases short, with 10 bases between. This CDR3 contains 11 residues. Germline assignment: CDR1 MDHEN and CDR2 SYDVKM. CDR3 in amino acids: CATRRGYEQYF. CDR3 in DNA: TGTGCCACCAGACGGGGCTACGAGCAGTACTTC.

The gene calls are TRBV27 and TRBJ2-1, with 15 positions matching TRBD2. The CDR3 totals 15 residues. The trim removed 5 bases at V and 10 bases at J, leaving 6 bases unmatched. Germline V gene data show CDR1 as MNHEY and CDR2 as SMNVEV (reference sequence). CDR3 amino acids: CASSGGTSGRREQFF. CDR3 nucleotide sequence: TGTGCCAGCAGTGGCGGGACTAGCGGGAGGAGAGAGCAGTTCTTC.

CDR3 coding DNA: TGTGCCAGCAGTTACTCGATCCAAAGGGGAAATGCGGGAGGCACAGATACGCAGTATTTT. Translated, it gives CASSYSIQRGNAGGTDTQYF. The chain joins TRBV6-2 or TRBV6-3 to TRBJ2-3, with 7 bases that match TRBD2. After removal of 0 bases from V and 1 base from J, the junction contained 16 bases not matched to a gene. The CDR3 has 20 residues. The germline CDR1 and CDR2 sequences are MNHEY and SVGEGT.

The rearrangement joins TRBV10-3 to TRBJ2-3; 8 positions match TRBD2. CDR1 is ENHRY and CDR2 is SYGVKD in the germline V gene. J gave up 1 base and V 9 bases, and 9 bases lay outside the gene matches. The CDR3 is 15 residues long. The CDR3 here is CAMGGAGGGTDTQYF. CDR3 nucleotide sequence: TGTGCCATGGGGGGTGCGGGAGGTGGCACAGATACGCAGTATTTT.

This clone came up many times. The chain combines TRBV28 with TRBJ1-6, with TRBD1 matching 8 bases. V was clipped by 5 bases and J by 4 bases; unmatched bases: 10. Germline V gives CDR1 MDHEN, CDR2 SYDVKM. The CDR3 is made up of 17 amino acids. The CDR3 coding sequence is TGTGCCAGCAGTGGGGACAGGCAAAGGGGATATAATTCACCCCTCCACTTT. As protein: CASSGDRQRGYNSPLHF.

CDR3 residues: CATSVYTGELFF. The CDR3 nucleotides are TGTGCCACCAGTGTATACACCGGGGAGCTGTTTTTT. The chain carries TRBV24-1 and TRBJ2-2; D is unclear. Germline CDR1 KGHDR, CDR2 SFDVKD. Trimming left V 5 bases short and J 3 bases short, with 3 bases between. CDR3 size: 12 residues.

The genes are TRBV2 and TRBJ1-1; TRBD1 might be the D (5 bases). Trimming pared 4 bases from V and 3 bases from J, leaving 18 bases between. This CDR3 comprises 16 residues. Germline CDR1 is SNHLY and CDR2 is FYNNEI. CDR3: CASSAGWGSRYTEAFF. CDR3 bases: TGTGCCAGCAGTGCCGGTTGGGGCAGTCGGTACACTGAAGCTTTCTTT.

The V call is TRBV10-3, the J call TRBJ2-5, with no clear D. The CDR3 has 11 amino acids. V lost 3 bases, J lost 7 bases, and 6 bases lay in between. Looked up from germline, CDR1 is ENHRY and CDR2 is SYGVKD. CDR3 protein: CAISDLGTQYF. The CDR3 DNA reads TGTGCCATCAGTGATCTAGGGACCCAGTACTTC.

The chain employs TRBV7-8 and TRBJ2-3, with 10 bases lining up with TRBD2. This CDR3 has 19 amino acids. V lost 4 bases and J lost 7; bases outside the gene matches: 20. The germline V gene encodes CDR1 SGHVS and CDR2 FQNEAQ. The CDR3 protein is CASSSGGGRLAGAVNTQYF. CDR3 DNA sequence: TGTGCCAGCAGCTCCGGCGGGGGGAGGCTAGCGGGAGCGGTGAATACGCAGTATTTT.

The rearrangement joins TRBV19 to TRBJ2-1; 7 bases map to TRBD1. The V gene end was trimmed by 8 bases and the J gene end by 3 bases; junction bases not matched to a gene: 10. The CDR3 loop spans 15 amino acids. Germline lookup yields CDR1 LNHDA and CDR2 SQIVND (reference sequence). Here the CDR3 DNA reads TGTGCCAGTTCCTTCGACAGGGCTAGCTACAATGAGCAGTTCTTC. It is translated as CASSFDRASYNEQFF.

The V call is TRBV5-1, the J call TRBJ2-1; tentative D call: TRBD1 (6 bases). This CDR3 region has 18 residues. The V and J ends lost 1 base and 4 bases respectively, with 21 bases between them. Germline CDR1 and CDR2: SGHRS and YFSETQ. DNA for the CDR3: TGCGCCAGCAGCTTGTACCTTCGACAGGACCTTGGATACAATGAGCAGTTCTTC. Residues: CASSLYLRQDLGYNEQFF.

The chain joins TRBV4-2 to TRBJ2-1; D is perhaps TRBD2 (5 bases). With 4 bases removed from V and 5 bases from J, the gap between germline ends came to 9 bases. CDR3 length: 13 amino acids. Germline CDR1 and CDR2: LGHNA and YNFKEQ. CDR3 in amino acids: CASSPGVHNEQFF. As DNA, the CDR3 is TGTGCCAGCAGCCCCGGGGTTCACAATGAGCAGTTCTTC.

This clone was seen only a few times. Written as DNA, the CDR3 is TGTGCCAGCAGCTTCCTCAGGGGGATCAATCAGCCCCAGCATTTT. Translated, it gives CASSFLRGINQPQHF. V usage is TRBV11-3 and J usage is TRBJ1-5; 7 bases align to TRBD1. The CDR3 loop spans 15 amino acids. Losses at the gene ends were 3 bases for V and 3 bases for J; bases not matched to a gene: 5. CDR1 is SGHNT and CDR2 is YENEEA in the germline V gene.